This T cell receptor (beta chain) stems from a study of OX40 agonist ivuxolimab in advanced cancers. In the study overall: Patients were dosed intravenously with ivuxolimab at 0.01 to 10 mg/kg every 2 weeks. General study points: Both CD4+ and CD8+ T cell populations in blood had undergone clonal expansion by week 6 at 0.1 to 3.0 mg/kg.

Autoimmune disease history or systemic immunosuppression excluded patients. The table came from immunoSEQ multiplex PCR; TCRdb's copy has only in-frame clones and leaves some out. The sample yields 20,000 to 25,000 clones, roughly 88% seen once. Germline CDR1 DFQATT, CDR2 SNEGSKA (reference sequence). Trimming took 3 bases from V and 9 from J, leaving 9 bases between them. The CDR3 has 11 residues. As regards this clone: Its specificity is not known.

The specimen comprised CD4+ or CD8+ T cells sorted from blood, sampled in a trial of the OX40 agonist ivuxolimab. The clonotype comes from an adult with an advanced solid tumor such as melanoma, head and neck, liver or kidney cancer. The genes are TRBV20-1 and TRBJ1-5; D unresolved. CDR3 sequence reads: CSASWGWPQHF. The CDR3 bases are TGCAGTGCTAGCTGGGGATGGCCCCAGCATTTT.